A single T cell receptor (beta chain) is shown here with its context. The method was immunoSEQ multiplex PCR; TCRdb's version includes in-frame clones alone and lacks a portion of them. The sample lists roughly 40,000 clones, just over 85% occurring once. This sample is part of a study of blood T cell repertoires in COVID-19. Germline-derived CDR1 and CDR2 are LNHDA and SQIVND (reference sequence). This CDR3 spans 15 amino acids. The V end lost 6 bases, the J end lost 2 bases, and 14 bases lay between the germline ends. The chain couples TRBV19 to TRBJ1-3; tentatively, D is TRBD1 (6 bases). The clonotype was recovered from a man in his 70s with acute or convalescent COVID-19. Sequenced material: peripheral blood. The CDR3 bases are TGTGCCAGTAGCCTTGCGGACAGAGCTGGAAACACCATATATTTT. It translates to CASSLADRAGNTIYF.